Below, 21 T cell receptor beta chains from the same sample are listed, as sequenced in a study of T cell responses to AZD1222 COVID-19 vaccine. The protocol was immunoSEQ multiplex PCR, while the TCRdb copy is restricted to in-frame clones and leaves out a portion. The data hold approximately 270,000 clones, with 90% to 95% observed a single time. Sequenced here: peripheral blood, sampled 28 days after the second AZD1222 dose. The receptors derive from an adult who received the AZD1222 COVID-19 vaccine.

The V gene is TRBV7-2, the J gene TRBJ2-7; the match to TRBD1 covers 9 bases. Germline CDR1 is SGHTA and CDR2 is FQGNSA. V lost 2 bases and J lost 12; bases outside the gene matches: 17. The CDR3 covers 16 residues. CDR3 loop: CASSLIGLPGTGTLYF. DNA of the CDR3: TGTGCCAGCAGCTTAATAGGTTTACCCGGGACAGGGACCCTGTACTTC.

As for this clone: Other DNA sequences from this sample encode an identical CDR3 as well. DNA for the CDR3: TGCGCCAGCAGCTTGGCACAGGGTCCGTACGAGCAGTACTTC. Protein: CASSLAQGPYEQYF. This chain uses TRBV5-1 with TRBJ2-7; a weak D match, TRBD1 (6 bases). Germline V lookup: CDR1 SGHRS, CDR2 YFSETQ. Trimming left V 0 bases short and J 4 bases short, with 11 bases between. The CDR3 has 14 amino acids.

J is TRBJ1-4 and V is TRBV5-6, with 9 bases aligning to TRBD1. Per germline, CDR1 SGHDT and CDR2 YYEEEE. The CDR3 is made up of 16 amino acids. V lost 4 bases and J lost 8; bases outside the gene matches: 12. This CDR3 reads CASSRPGTGFGEKLFF. CDR3 DNA: TGTGCCAGCAGCCGTCCCGGGACAGGGTTCGGCGAAAAACTGTTTTTT.

This clone was found once. The V gene is TRBV5-6, the J gene TRBJ2-2; D not resolved. This CDR3 has 11 residues. Germline CDR1 and CDR2: SGHDT and YYEEEE. The V and J ends lost 2 bases and 4 bases respectively, with 0 bases between them. The CDR3 sequence: CASSFTGELFF. In DNA form, the CDR3 reads TGTGCCAGCAGCTTCACCGGGGAGCTGTTTTTT.

This clone was observed once. Other DNA sequences within the sample encode an identical CDR3. The CDR3 DNA is TGTGCCTGGAGTCTCAGCACAGATACGCAGTATTTT. It specifies CAWSLSTDTQYF. The chain has TRBV30 and TRBJ2-3; D gene unclear. This CDR3 region has 12 residues. With 2 bases removed from V and 0 bases from J, the gap between germline ends came to 3 bases. CDR1 GTSNPN and CDR2 SVGIG come from the germline V gene (reference sequence).

The chain couples TRBV5-1 to TRBJ1-1, with 8 positions matching TRBD1. Trimming took 4 bases from V and 6 from J; bases not matched to a gene: 14. CDR1 and CDR2 (germline): SGHRS, YFSETQ. The CDR3 consists of 16 residues. The CDR3 region has the DNA TGCGCCAGCAGCATAGCTTACGGACAGGGATCGTCTGAAGCTTTCTTT. Amino acid sequence: CASSIAYGQGSSEAFF.

This clone was seen only once. The chain links TRBV6-5 to TRBJ1-1; D is perhaps TRBD1 (6 bases). CDR1 MNHEY and CDR2 SVGAGI come from the germline V gene. The CDR3 totals 12 residues. Trimming removed 5 bases from V and 5 bases from J, with 9 bases in between. The CDR3: CASSSRGTEAFF. As DNA, the CDR3 is TGTGCCAGCAGTAGCAGGGGTACTGAAGCTTTCTTT.

This clone was counted a single time. The rearrangement uses TRBV4-1 and TRBJ1-2; 8 positions agree with TRBD1. V was pared by 5 bases and J by 4 bases, with 6 bases of the junction left unmatched. The CDR3 is made up of 14 amino acids. Germline V gene lookup returns CDR1 MGHRA and CDR2 YSYEKL. The CDR3 loop reads CASSEVGTGYGYTF. The CDR3 nucleotides are TGCGCCAGCAGCGAAGTGGGGACAGGCTATGGCTACACCTTC.

The genes are TRBV27 and TRBJ2-1; 10 bases agree with TRBD2. This CDR3 spans 16 amino acids. V lost 4 bases to trimming and J lost 3 bases; unmatched junction nucleotides: 6. CDR1 is MNHEY, CDR2 SMNVEV, per germline (reference sequence). The CDR3 protein is CASSSTGTSDYNEQFF. The CDR3, as DNA: TGTGCCAGCAGTTCAACCGGGACTAGCGACTACAATGAGCAGTTCTTC.

This clone was seen only once. This chain uses TRBV18 with TRBJ1-2; D not resolved. Germline assignment: CDR1 KGHSH and CDR2 LQKENI. The CDR3 is 13 amino acids. V was trimmed by 3 bases and J by 8 bases, leaving 13 bases between them. CDR3 region: CASSPEWAEGYTF. The DNA for the CDR3 is TGTGCCAGCTCACCGGAATGGGCGGAAGGCTACACCTTC. Full variable domain (outside the CDR3, taken from reference TRBV18 and TRBJ1-2): NAGVMQNPRHLVRRRGQEARLRCSPMKGHSHVYWYRQLPEEGLKFMVYLQKENIIDESGMPKERFSAEFPKEGPSILRIQQVVRGDSAAYFCASSPEWAEGYTFGSGTRLTVV.

The chain links TRBV7-9 to TRBJ1-4; D is unresolved. V lost 6 bases and J lost 8, with 16 bases in between. Per germline, CDR1 SEHNR and CDR2 FQNEAQ (reference sequence). This CDR3 contains 14 residues. CDR3 sequence: CASSSRSAGEKLFF. CDR3 bases: TGTGCCAGCAGTTCCAGGTCCGCGGGAGAAAAACTGTTTTTT.

This chain links TRBV5-4 with TRBJ1-1; no firm D call. The CDR3 extends over 14 amino acids. Trimming stripped 0 bases from V and 1 base from J, with 7 bases between. The germline gives CDR1 SGHNT, CDR2 YYREEE (reference sequence). CDR3 sequence reads: CASSLVGGNTEAFF. CDR3 DNA sequence: TGTGCCAGCAGCTTGGTCGGAGGGAACACTGAAGCTTTCTTT.

CDR3 residues: CASSQAGGTEAFF. In DNA form, the CDR3 reads TGTGCCAGCAGCCAAGCAGGGGGCACTGAAGCTTTCTTT. The chain links TRBV7-6 to TRBJ1-1; TRBD1 matches 7 bases. CDR3 size: 13 residues. V dropped 5 bases and J dropped 4; count of bases not matched to a gene: 4. Germline values: CDR1 SGHVS, CDR2 FNYEAQ.

In its sample, this clone was seen many times. This chain links TRBV2 with TRBJ2-7; possible D gene TRBD1, 5 bases. Germline-derived CDR1 and CDR2 are SNHLY and FYNNEI. The length of the CDR3 is 13 residues. The V and J ends lost 6 bases and 4 bases respectively, with 13 bases between them. The chain's CDR3 is CASSILQGYEQYF. The CDR3 DNA reads TGTGCCAGCAGCATTCTCCAGGGTTACGAGCAGTACTTC.

The chain recombines TRBV18 with TRBJ1-2; no clear D. The CDR3 is 13 residues long. Trimming left V 3 bases short and J 4 bases short, with 9 bases between. Germline CDR1 reads KGHSH; CDR2 reads LQKENI. The CDR3 region is CASSPSEAYGYTF. The CDR3 DNA reads as TGTGCCAGCTCACCTAGTGAGGCCTATGGCTACACCTTC.

CDR3 coding DNA: TGTGCCAGCAGGACCTGGGGTGGGACTGAAGCTTTCTTT. Amino acid sequence: CASRTWGGTEAFF. This chain joins TRBV27 and TRBJ1-1; D is unresolved. Trimming left V 6 bases short and J 5 bases short, with 13 bases between. Germline CDR1 reads MNHEY; CDR2 reads SMNVEV (reference sequence). The CDR3 covers 13 residues.

This chain uses TRBV9 with TRBJ1-2; TRBD1 is a possible D gene (6 bases). The length of the CDR3 is 15 residues. Trimming removed 0 bases from V and 4 bases from J, with 13 bases in between. Germline V gene lookup returns CDR1 SGDLS and CDR2 YYNGEE. DNA of the CDR3: TGTGCCAGCAGCGTAGCTACAGGGTCGGGCTATGGCTACACCTTC. Its protein is CASSVATGSGYGYTF.

The genes are TRBV2 and TRBJ2-3, with D perhaps matching TRBD1 or TRBD2 (5 bases each). V was cut by 2 bases and J by 6 bases, with 12 bases left in between. The germline V gene encodes CDR1 SNHLY and CDR2 FYNNEI. The CDR3 loop spans 14 amino acids. CDR3 coding DNA: TGTGCCAGCAGTGAAACAGAGGGGCAGGATACGCAGTATTTT. Encoded protein: CASSETEGQDTQYF. The full variable domain, its missing parts supplied by reference TRBV2 and TRBJ2-3, is EPEVTQTPSHQVTQMGQEVILRCVPISNHLYFYWYRQILGQKVEFLVSFYNNEISEKSEIFDDQFSVERPDGSNFTLKIRSTKLEDSAMYFCASSETEGQDTQYFGPGTRLTVL.

The chain recombines TRBV7-3 with TRBJ2-5, with 8 bases that match TRBD2. Per the germline V gene, CDR1 is SGHTA and CDR2 is FQGTGA. The CDR3 consists of 14 residues. With 5 bases clipped from V and 5 bases from J, the junction kept 7 bases outside the gene matches. Here the CDR3 DNA reads TGTGCCAGCAGCACAGGACTAGCCGGGGAGACCCAGTACTTC. Translation: CASSTGLAGETQYF. Together with reference TRBV7-3 and TRBJ2-5, the CDR3 gives the full variable domain: GAGVSQTPSNKVTEKGKYVELRCDPISGHTALYWYRQSLGQGPEFLIYFQGTGAADDSGLPNDRFFAVRPEGSVSTLKIQRTERGDSAVYLCASSTGLAGETQYFGPGTRLLVL.

J is TRBJ1-1 and V is TRBV19; 7 bases agree with TRBD1. From germline, CDR1 is LNHDA and CDR2 SQIVND (reference sequence). There are 15 residues in the CDR3. The V segment lost 4 bases and the J segment 6 bases; nucleotides outside the gene matches: 11. The CDR3 protein is CASSTGRGQSAEAFF. CDR3 coding DNA: TGTGCCAGTAGTACCGGGAGGGGGCAGTCCGCTGAAGCTTTCTTT. Combining the CDR3 with reference TRBV19 and TRBJ1-1 gives the whole variable domain DGGITQSPKYLFRKEGQNVTLSCEQNLNHDAMYWYRQDPGQGLRLIYYSQIVNDFQKGDIAEGYSVSREKKESFPLTVTSAQKNPTAFYLCASSTGRGQSAEAFFGQGTRLTVV.

This chain joins TRBV28 and TRBJ2-7; TRBD2 matches at 15 bases. From germline, CDR1 is MDHEN and CDR2 SYDVKM. Trimming cost V 3 bases and J 5 bases; bases outside gene matches: 8. This CDR3 comprises 17 residues. CDR3 amino acids: CASSFAGLAGGNHEQYF. CDR3 DNA: TGTGCCAGCAGTTTCGCCGGACTAGCGGGAGGGAATCACGAGCAGTACTTC.